This TCR beta chain was retrieved from a study of T cells in localized non-small cell lung cancer. Sequencing used immunoSEQ multiplex PCR; TCRdb keeps in-frame clones, though not all of them. Of 55,000 to 65,000 clones detected, about nine tenths appear once; the ten largest clones hold about 20%. Germline V lookup: CDR1 MGHRA, CDR2 YSYEKL. CDR3 length equals 15 residues. V was pared by 3 bases and J by 0 bases, with 11 bases between. Findings of the study overall: Heterogeneity is still possible, as just one tumor region was sequenced. Longer overall survival was seen with higher T cell density measured in blood.

Comments on this clone: The target antigen is unknown.

The sequence derives from a man aged 35-75 years with stage I lung adenocarcinoma. Sequenced here: peripheral blood, sampled before any cancer treatment. This rearrangement joins TRBV4-1 to TRBJ1-2; D is unclear. The CDR3 region is CASSHADQANYGYTF. The CDR3 region has the DNA TGCGCCAGCAGCCACGCCGACCAAGCTAACTATGGCTACACCTTC.